The source of this T cell receptor (beta chain) is a study of patients and donors after allogeneic stem cell transplantation. A single record per CDR3 protein comes from TCRdb applying MiXCR to the RT-PCR reads. Of 80,000 to 90,000 distinct CDR3 sequences in the sample, about 48% were seen once. Trimming cost V 1 base and J 12 bases, with 10 bases left between them. This CDR3 has 12 amino acids. The table lists this clonotype with a few counts. Input material: blood, either unsorted or a sorted T cell fraction (not recorded which). The receptor was derived from a human donor who was either an allogeneic HSCT recipient or a stem cell or donor lymphocyte infusion donor (not recorded which). It is not recorded whose cells these are; they may come from a transplant donor. V usage is TRBV12-3 or TRBV12-4 and J usage is TRBJ2-1; D gene uncertain. The DNA for the CDR3 is TGTGCCAGCAGTTTAGGTTATACTACGCAGTTCTTC. Its translation: CASSLGYTTQFF.